This T cell receptor (beta chain) came from a study of blood T cells in healthy people across ages. Study results and limitations: With age, beta diversity per million T cells declined roughly linearly, significantly by 30 to 40.

A second PCR, run for about 7 to 12 cycles, used a sample-barcoded 5' primer plus a J-beta primer mix. Every cDNA was tagged by a template-switch adaptor with 12 random nucleotides. In TCRdb, the 5' RACE reads were re-called with MiXCR into one record per CDR3 protein. Of some 690,000 distinct CDR3 sequences in the sample, about a fifth are singletons; the top ten hold roughly 22%. In this sample, this clonotype turned up many times. Its target is unknown. The CDR3 totals 13 residues. V was trimmed by 5 bases and J by 5 bases, leaving 12 bases between them. Per the germline V gene, CDR1 is MNHEY and CDR2 is SVGAGI.

The receptor was isolated from a man between 65 and 85 years old in good health. The chain recombines TRBV6-5 with TRBJ1-2; D is unclear. Specimen: blood. Written as DNA, the CDR3 is TGTGCCAGCAGTCCCGGGTTTCAATATGGCTACACCTTC. Its translation: CASSPGFQYGYTF.